Listed below are T cell receptor beta chains from one sample, sequenced in a study of CD8+ T cells in alopecia areata. Here immunoSEQ multiplex PCR was the method, and the copy in TCRdb shows in-frame clones only, minus some. The sample carries around 2,000 clones, approximately 80% recorded once. The sample in question was skin, obtained at approximately week 45, from a patient treated with tofacitinib. These receptors all come from a human donor with alopecia areata. CDR3s include the opening cysteine and the closing phenylalanine or tryptophan. The D gene is left open where the match is weak. A clone size is listed for some rows: how often the clone was seen (once, few, many), or a class if it is expanded.

j_call v_call d_call clone_size cdr3_aa cdr3_nt
TRBJ2-1 TRBV18 NA NA CASSPRAGNEQFF TGTGCCAGCTCACCACGGGCCGGCAATGAGCAGTTCTTC
TRBJ1-1 TRBV18 TRBD1 once CASSYYRDRGSDAEAFF TGTGCCAGCTCATACTACCGGGACAGGGGGTCTGACGCTGAAGCTTTCTTT
TRBJ2-7 TRBV10-3 NA NA CAIHQQKEALEQYF TGTGCCATCCACCAACAGAAGGAGGCTCTCGAGCAGTACTTC
TRBJ2-3 TRBV7-3 TRBD2 NA CASSSVAGGSTDTQYF TGTGCCAGCAGCTCCGTAGCGGGGGGGAGCACAGATACGCAGTATTTT
TRBJ1-1 TRBV19 NA few CASSIQGGEAFF TGTGCCAGTAGTATTCAAGGGGGTGAAGCTTTCTTT
TRBJ2-7 TRBV7-2 NA large CASSLGAYEQYF TGTGCCAGCAGCTTAGGGGCCTACGAGCAGTACTTC
TRBJ2-7 TRBV6-5 TRBD1 NA CASSHRQGASYEQYF TGTGCCAGCAGCCACAGACAGGGAGCATCCTACGAGCAGTACTTC
TRBJ2-2 TRBV27 NA NA CASSLPGGELFF TGTGCCAGCAGTTTACCAGGGGGGGAGCTGTTTTTT
TRBJ1-5 TRBV5-6 NA NA CASSRSNQPQHF TGTGCCAGCAGCCGGAGCAATCAGCCCCAGCATTTT
TRBJ2-7 TRBV2 TRBD1 NA CASSEGRGTYEQYF TGTGCCAGCAGTGAAGGCAGGGGGACCTACGAGCAGTACTTC
TRBJ2-3 TRBV7-2 NA NA CASSPTSADTQYF TGTGCCAGCAGCCCAACGTCTGCAGATACGCAGTATTTT
TRBJ1-1 TRBV28 NA NA CASSSIRGTEAFF TGTGCCAGCAGTTCAATCAGGGGCACTGAAGCTTTCTTT
TRBJ1-2 TRBV6-1 NA NA CASSADRKCRKTYGYTF TGTGCCAGCAGTGCCGACAGGAAATGTAGAAAGACCTATGGCTACACCTTC
TRBJ1-6 TRBV14 NA NA CASSQVGPRGNSPLHF TGTGCCAGCAGCCAAGTTGGACCGAGGGGGAATTCACCCCTCCACTTT
TRBJ1-2 TRBV13 NA once CASSLLTGNYGYTF TGTGCCAGCAGCTTACTTACAGGGAACTATGGCTACACCTTC
TRBJ2-2 TRBV5-1 NA NA CASSFGWTGELFF TGCGCCAGCAGCTTTGGCTGGACCGGGGAGCTGTTTTTT
TRBJ2-7 TRBV5-1 TRBD1 NA CASSRNRGPYEQYF TGCGCCAGCAGCAGGAACAGGGGACCCTACGAGCAGTACTTC
TRBJ1-5 TRBV23-1 TRBD1 NA CASSQSNRGPVQPQHF TGCGCCAGCAGTCAATCGAACAGGGGGCCAGTTCAGCCCCAGCATTTT
TRBJ2-2 TRBV27 TRBD1 NA CASSLSPTGFPGELFF TGTGCCAGCAGTTTATCACCGACAGGGTTCCCCGGGGAGCTGTTTTTT
TRBJ2-3 TRBV2 TRBD2 NA CASRAVSGGGTDTQYF TGTGCCAGCAGGGCTGTTAGCGGGGGGGGGACAGATACGCAGTATTTT
TRBJ2-5 TRBV10-3 NA NA CAISELSSAAKTQYF TGTGCCATCAGTGAGCTAAGTTCGGCTGCCAAGACCCAGTACTTC
TRBJ2-1 TRBV5-8 TRBD2 NA CASSGGTMDPYNEQFF TGTGCCAGCAGCGGGGGGACTATGGACCCCTACAATGAGCAGTTCTTC
TRBJ2-1 TRBV7-2 NA few CASSGRTDFNEQFF TGTGCCAGCAGCGGACGGACGGACTTTAATGAGCAGTTCTTC
TRBJ1-2 TRBV6-6 NA NA CASSYGGRGGYTF TGTGCCAGCAGTTACGGGGGCAGAGGCGGCTACACCTTC
TRBJ1-1 TRBV4-3 NA NA CASSQDQGGNTEAFF TGCGCCAGCAGCCAAGATCAGGGAGGGAACACTGAAGCTTTCTTT
TRBJ1-6 TRBV5-6 NA NA CAGSLDSHSSYNSPLHF TGTGCCGGCAGCTTGGACAGCCACAGCTCCTATAATTCACCCCTCCACTTT
TRBJ2-1 TRBV19 TRBD2 NA CASNRPGLDLNEQFF TGTGCCAGTAATCGACCGGGACTAGATCTCAATGAGCAGTTCTTC